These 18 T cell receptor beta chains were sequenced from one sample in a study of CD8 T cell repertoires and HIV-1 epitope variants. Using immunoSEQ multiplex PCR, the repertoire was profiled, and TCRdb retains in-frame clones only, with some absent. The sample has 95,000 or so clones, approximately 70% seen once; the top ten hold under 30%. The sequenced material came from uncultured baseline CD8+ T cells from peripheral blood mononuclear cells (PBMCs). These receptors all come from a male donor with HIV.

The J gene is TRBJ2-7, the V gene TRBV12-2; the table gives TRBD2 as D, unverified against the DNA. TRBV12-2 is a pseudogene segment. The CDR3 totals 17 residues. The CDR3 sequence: CASRLGGPRWRYNEQYF. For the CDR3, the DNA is TGTGCAAGTCGCTTAGGAGGGCCTCGCTGGAGATATAACGAGCAGTACTTC.

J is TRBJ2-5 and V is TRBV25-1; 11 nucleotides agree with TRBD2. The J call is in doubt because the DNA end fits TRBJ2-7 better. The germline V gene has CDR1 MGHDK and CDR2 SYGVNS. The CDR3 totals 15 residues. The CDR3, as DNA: TGTGCCAGCAGTGATATCCCTAGCGGGAGGTACGAGCAGTACTTC. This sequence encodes CASSDIPSGRYEQYF.

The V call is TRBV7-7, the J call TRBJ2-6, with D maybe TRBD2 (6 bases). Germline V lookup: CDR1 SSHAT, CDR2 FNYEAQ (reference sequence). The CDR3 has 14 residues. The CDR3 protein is CASGGESGANVLTF. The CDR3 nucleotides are TGTGCTAGCGGCGGGGAGTCTGGGGCCAACGTCCTGACTTTC.

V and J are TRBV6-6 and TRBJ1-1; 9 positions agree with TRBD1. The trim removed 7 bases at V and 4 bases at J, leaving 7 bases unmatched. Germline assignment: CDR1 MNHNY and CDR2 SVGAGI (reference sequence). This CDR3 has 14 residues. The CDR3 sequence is CASTPDRGGTEAFF. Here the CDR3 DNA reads TGTGCCAGCACCCCGGACAGGGGAGGCACTGAAGCTTTCTTT.

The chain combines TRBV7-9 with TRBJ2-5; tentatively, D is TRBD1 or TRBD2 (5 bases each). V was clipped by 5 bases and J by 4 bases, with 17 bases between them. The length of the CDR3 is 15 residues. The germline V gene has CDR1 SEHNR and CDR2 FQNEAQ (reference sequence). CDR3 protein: CASSAGTREGETQYF. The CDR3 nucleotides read TGTGCCAGCAGCGCCGGGACCCGAGAGGGAGAGACCCAGTACTTC.

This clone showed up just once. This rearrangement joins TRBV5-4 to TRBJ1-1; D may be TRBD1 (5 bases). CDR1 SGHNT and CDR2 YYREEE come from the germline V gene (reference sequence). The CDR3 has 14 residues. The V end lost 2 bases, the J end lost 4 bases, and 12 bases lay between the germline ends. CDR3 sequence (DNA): TGTGCCAGCAGCTTTCAGGGTGGCGGCACTGAAGCTTTCTTT. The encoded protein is CASSFQGGGTEAFF.

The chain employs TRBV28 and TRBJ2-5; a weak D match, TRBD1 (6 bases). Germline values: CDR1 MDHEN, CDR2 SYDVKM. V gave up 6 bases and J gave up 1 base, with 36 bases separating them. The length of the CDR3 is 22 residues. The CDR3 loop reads CASSDWTEFMGAVKDAQETQYF. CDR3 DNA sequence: TGTGCCAGCAGCGACTGGACAGAGTTTATGGGAGCCGTAAAGGATGCCCAAGAGACCCAGTACTTC.

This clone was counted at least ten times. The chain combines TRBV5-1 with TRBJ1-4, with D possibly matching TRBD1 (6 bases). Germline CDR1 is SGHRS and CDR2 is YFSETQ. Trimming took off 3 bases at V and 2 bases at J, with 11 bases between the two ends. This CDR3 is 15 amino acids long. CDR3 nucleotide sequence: TGCGCCAGCAGCTCTAACAGGGAGACTAATGAAAAACTGTTTTTT. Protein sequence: CASSSNRETNEKLFF.

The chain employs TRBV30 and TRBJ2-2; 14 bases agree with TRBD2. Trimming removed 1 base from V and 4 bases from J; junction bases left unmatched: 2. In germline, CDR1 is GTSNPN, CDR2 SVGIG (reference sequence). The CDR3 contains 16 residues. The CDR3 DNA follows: TGTGCCTGGAGTGCTGGGACTAGCGGGGGCACCGGGGAGCTGTTTTTT. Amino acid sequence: CAWSAGTSGGTGELFF.

CDR3 in amino acids: CASILPGPNYGYTF. In DNA form, the CDR3 reads TGTGCCAGCATCCTGCCGGGACCGAACTATGGCTACACCTTC. The chain has TRBV6-6 and TRBJ1-2; D might be TRBD1 (5 bases). The length of the CDR3 is 14 residues. Germline V lookup: CDR1 MNHNY, CDR2 SVGAGI (reference sequence). V lost 7 bases, J lost 2 bases, and 14 bases lay in between.

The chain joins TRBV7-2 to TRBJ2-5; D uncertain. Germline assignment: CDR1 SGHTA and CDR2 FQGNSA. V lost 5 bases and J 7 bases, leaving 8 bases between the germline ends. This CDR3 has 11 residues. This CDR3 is CASSPAGTQYF. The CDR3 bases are TGTGCCAGCAGCCCCGCCGGGACCCAGTACTTC.

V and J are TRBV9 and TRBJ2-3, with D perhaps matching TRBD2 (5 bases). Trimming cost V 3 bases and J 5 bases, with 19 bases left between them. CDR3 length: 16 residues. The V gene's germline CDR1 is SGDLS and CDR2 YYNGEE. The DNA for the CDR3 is TGTGCCAGCAGCGACCGGGATCCATCACTGGGAGATACGCAGTATTTT. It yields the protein CASSDRDPSLGDTQYF.

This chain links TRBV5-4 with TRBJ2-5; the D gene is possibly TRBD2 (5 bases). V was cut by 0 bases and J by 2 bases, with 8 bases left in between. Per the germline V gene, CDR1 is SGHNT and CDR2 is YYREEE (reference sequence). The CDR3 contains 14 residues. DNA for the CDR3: TGTGCCAGCAGCTTGGAGAGGGAACAAGAGACCCAGTACTTC. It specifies CASSLEREQETQYF. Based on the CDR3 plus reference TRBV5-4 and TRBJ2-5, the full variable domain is ETGVTQSPTHLIKTRGQQVTLRCSSQSGHNTVSWYQQALGQGPQFIFQYYREEENGRGNFPPRFSGLQFPNYSSELNVNALELDDSALYLCASSLEREQETQYFGPGTRLLVL.

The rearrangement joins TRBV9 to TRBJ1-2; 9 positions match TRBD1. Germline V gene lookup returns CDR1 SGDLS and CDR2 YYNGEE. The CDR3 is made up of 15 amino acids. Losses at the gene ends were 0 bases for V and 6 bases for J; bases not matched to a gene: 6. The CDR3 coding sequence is TGTGCCAGCAGCGTAGAAGGAACAGGGGGCGATGGCTACACCTTC. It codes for CASSVEGTGGDGYTF. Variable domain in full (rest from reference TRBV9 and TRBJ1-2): DSGVTQTPKHLITATGQRVTLRCSPRSGDLSVYWYQQSLDQGLQFLIQYYNGEERAKGNILERFSAQQFPDLHSELNLSSLELGDSALYFCASSVEGTGGDGYTFGSGTRLTVV.

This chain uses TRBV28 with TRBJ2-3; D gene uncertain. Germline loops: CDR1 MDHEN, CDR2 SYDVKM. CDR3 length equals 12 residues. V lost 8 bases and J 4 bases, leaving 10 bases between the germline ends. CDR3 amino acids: CASQGPADTQYF. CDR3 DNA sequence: TGTGCCAGCCAAGGCCCCGCAGATACGCAGTATTTT.

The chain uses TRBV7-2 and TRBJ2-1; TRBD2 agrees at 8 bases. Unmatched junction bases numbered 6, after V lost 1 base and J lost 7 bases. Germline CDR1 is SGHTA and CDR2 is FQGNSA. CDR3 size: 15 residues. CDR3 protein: CASSLGSGRGNEQFF. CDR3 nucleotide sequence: TGTGCCAGCAGCTTAGGCAGCGGGAGAGGAAATGAGCAGTTCTTC.

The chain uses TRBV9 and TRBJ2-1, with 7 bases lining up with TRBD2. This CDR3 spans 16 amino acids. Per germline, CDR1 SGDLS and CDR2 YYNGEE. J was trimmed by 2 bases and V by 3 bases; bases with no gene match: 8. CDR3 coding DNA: TGTGCCAGCAGCGCATACACTAGCGTCGCCTACAATGAGCAGTTCTTC. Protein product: CASSAYTSVAYNEQFF.

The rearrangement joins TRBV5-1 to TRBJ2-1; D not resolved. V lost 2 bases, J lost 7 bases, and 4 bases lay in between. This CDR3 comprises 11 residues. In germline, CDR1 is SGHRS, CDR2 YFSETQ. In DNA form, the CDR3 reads TGCGCCAGCAGCTTCGCGAATGAGCAGTTCTTC. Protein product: CASSFANEQFF.